A single sample gave rise to the 17 T cell receptor beta chains below, sequenced in a study of blood T cell repertoires in COVID-19. The repertoire was sequenced with immunoSEQ multiplex PCR; TCRdb's copy has only in-frame clones and lacks some. The sample contains 200,000 to 300,000 clones, 70% to 90% of which appear only once. Specimen: PBMCs or T cells enriched from blood (not recorded which). The origin of the receptors is a woman aged 40 to 55 with acute COVID-19.

V usage is TRBV20-1 and J usage is TRBJ2-1, with 11 nucleotides matching TRBD2. The CDR3 extends over 16 amino acids. CDR1 and CDR2 from the germline V gene are DFQATT and SNEGSKA (reference sequence). Unmatched junction bases numbered 8, after V lost 3 bases and J lost 4 bases. CDR3 protein: CSASSSGTSGYNEQFF. DNA of the CDR3: TGCAGTGCTAGTTCCTCCGGGACTAGCGGATACAATGAGCAGTTCTTC.

V usage is TRBV25-1 and J usage is TRBJ1-1; TRBD1 matches 8 bases. There are 14 residues in the CDR3. V shed 5 bases, J shed 0 bases, and the junction held 2 bases outside the gene matches. Germline CDR1 reads MGHDK; CDR2 reads SYGVNS. The CDR3 loop is CASSPDRVNTEAFF. The CDR3 bases are TGTGCCAGCAGTCCGGACAGGGTGAACACTGAAGCTTTCTTT.

This clone has only one observation. The V call is TRBV13, the J call TRBJ2-3; D possibly corresponds to TRBD2 (6 bases). V was cut by 0 bases and J by 2 bases, with 15 bases left in between. The CDR3 totals 17 residues. From germline, CDR1 is PRHDT and CDR2 FYEKMQ (reference sequence). CDR3 sequence reads: CASSLGLTGGSTDTQYF. The CDR3 DNA reads TGTGCCAGCAGCTTAGGCTTAACTGGAGGGTCCACAGATACGCAGTATTTT.

This rearrangement joins TRBV7-9 to TRBJ1-4; no clear D gene. The CDR3 covers 17 residues. In germline, CDR1 is SEHNR, CDR2 FQNEAQ (reference sequence). V was clipped by 0 bases and J by 2 bases, with 13 bases between them. CDR3 sequence (DNA): TGTGCCAGCAGCTTAGCGCGTTCAGGCCGTACTAATGAAAAACTGTTTTTT. It is translated as CASSLARSGRTNEKLFF.

This clone showed up just once. The rearrangement links TRBV19 to TRBJ2-1, with 7 bases identical to TRBD1. Germline-derived CDR1 and CDR2 are LNHDA and SQIVND (reference sequence). J lost 8 bases, V lost 5 bases, and 9 bases had no gene match. The CDR3 consists of 14 residues. The chain's CDR3 is CASSDRQGLDEQFF. In nucleotides, the CDR3 is TGTGCCAGTAGTGATCGACAGGGCCTAGATGAGCAGTTCTTC. The complete variable domain, with remaining parts taken from reference TRBV19 and TRBJ2-1, reads DGGITQSPKYLFRKEGQNVTLSCEQNLNHDAMYWYRQDPGQGLRLIYYSQIVNDFQKGDIAEGYSVSREKKESFPLTVTSAQKNPTAFYLCASSDRQGLDEQFFGPGTRLTVL.

This rearrangement joins TRBV6-2 or TRBV6-3 to TRBJ1-6; D is uncertain. The CDR3 is made up of 18 amino acids. With 0 bases removed from V and 9 bases from J, the gap between germline ends came to 21 bases. Germline V gives CDR1 MNHEY, CDR2 SVGEGT. The CDR3 bases are TGTGCCAGCAGTTACTCGTCTTGGGCCACAGTCGGTGGTTCACCCCTCCACTTT. It encodes CASSYSSWATVGGSPLHF.

The V call is TRBV7-8, the J call TRBJ1-1; a weak D match, TRBD1 (5 bases). CDR3 length equals 13 residues. In germline, CDR1 is SGHVS, CDR2 FQNEAQ. V gave up 5 bases and J gave up 0 bases, with 7 bases separating them. The CDR3 spells CASSEGVNTEAFF. CDR3 in DNA: TGTGCCAGCAGCGAAGGGGTGAACACTGAAGCTTTCTTT.

The rearrangement uses TRBV9 and TRBJ2-7; D is perhaps TRBD2 (6 bases). V lost 3 bases, J lost 6 bases, and 22 bases lay in between. Germline V gives CDR1 SGDLS, CDR2 YYNGEE. The CDR3 runs 16 residues. Here the CDR3 reads CASSERSGGRSGEQYF. The CDR3, as DNA: TGTGCCAGCAGCGAGAGATCTGGTGGGAGGTCGGGCGAGCAGTACTTC.

The rearrangement joins TRBV4-3 to TRBJ1-5; D possibly corresponds to TRBD1 (5 bases). Trimming took 0 bases from V and 14 from J, leaving 17 bases between them. Germline CDR1 is LGHNA and CDR2 is YSLEER. The CDR3 has 14 amino acids. The CDR3 reads CASSQDDGGWVKHF. The CDR3 DNA reads as TGCGCCAGCAGCCAAGATGACGGGGGGTGGGTAAAGCATTTT.

This clone came up a few times. This sequence joins TRBV6-1 and TRBJ2-7; maybe TRBD1 (6 bases). V lost 3 bases to trimming and J lost 4 bases, with 13 bases between them. CDR3 size: 14 residues. CDR1 MNHNS and CDR2 SASEGT come from the germline V gene. Here the CDR3 DNA reads TGTGCCAGCAGTGATTACAGGGCGCGTTACGAGCAGTACTTC. Encoded protein: CASSDYRARYEQYF.

The sample holds many counts of this clone. The CDR3 coding sequence is TGTGCCAGCAGTACATCTAGCGGGGGGGCTTACAATGAGCAGTTCTTC. Translating gives CASSTSSGGAYNEQFF. The chain combines TRBV7-9 with TRBJ2-1; 12 bases match TRBD2. V dropped 6 bases and J dropped 4; count of bases not matched to a gene: 7. Germline lookup yields CDR1 SEHNR and CDR2 FQNEAQ (reference sequence). This CDR3 is built from 16 residues. The full variable domain, in which reference TRBV7-9 and TRBJ2-1 provide the parts outside the CDR3, is DTGVSQNPRHKITKRGQNVTFRCDPISEHNRLYWYRQTLGQGPEFLTYFQNEAQLEKSRLLSDRFSAERPKGSFSTLEIQRTEQGDSAMYLCASSTSSGGAYNEQFFGPGTRLTVL.

The genes are TRBV2 and TRBJ1-2; D is undetermined. The germline gives CDR1 SNHLY, CDR2 FYNNEI. CDR3 length: 12 residues. V lost 6 bases and J 14 bases, leaving 19 bases between the germline ends. CDR3 loop: CASSYYKTSGTF. The CDR3 DNA sequence: TGTGCCAGCAGCTATTACAAGACCTCGGGGACCTTC. Full variable domain (missing parts from reference TRBV2 and TRBJ1-2): EPEVTQTPSHQVTQMGQEVILRCVPISNHLYFYWYRQILGQKVEFLVSFYNNEISEKSEIFDDQFSVERPDGSNFTLKIRSTKLEDSAMYFCASSYYKTSGTFGSGTRLTVV.

The J gene is TRBJ2-7, the V gene TRBV5-4; 9 bases map to TRBD1. This CDR3 region has 16 residues. Per germline, CDR1 SGHNT and CDR2 YYREEE (reference sequence). V shed 2 bases, J shed 5 bases, and the junction held 11 bases outside the gene matches. CDR3 in amino acids: CASSFGGTGIFNEQYF. In nucleotides, the CDR3 is TGTGCCAGCAGCTTTGGCGGGACAGGGATCTTCAACGAGCAGTACTTC.

V is TRBV27 and J is TRBJ2-1; tentatively, D is TRBD1 (5 bases). CDR1 and CDR2 (germline): MNHEY, SMNVEV (reference sequence). Trimming removed 5 bases at V and 8 bases at J, with 10 bases between. This CDR3 region has 12 residues. In nucleotides, the CDR3 is TGTGCCAGCAGTCCGCAGGGATATGAGCAGTTCTTC. This gives the protein CASSPQGYEQFF.

This chain joins TRBV18 and TRBJ1-3, with TRBD1 as a possible D gene (6 bases). The V end lost 2 bases, the J end lost 2 bases, and 10 bases lay between the germline ends. Germline CDR1 and CDR2: KGHSH and LQKENI. The CDR3 sequence is 15 residues long. CDR3 sequence: CASSPYRDTGNTIYF. Written as DNA, the CDR3 is TGTGCCAGCTCACCATACAGGGACACTGGAAACACCATATATTTT. The whole variable domain, remainder taken from reference TRBV18 and TRBJ1-3, is NAGVMQNPRHLVRRRGQEARLRCSPMKGHSHVYWYRQLPEEGLKFMVYLQKENIIDESGMPKERFSAEFPKEGPSILRIQQVVRGDSAAYFCASSPYRDTGNTIYFGEGSWLTVV.

The J gene is TRBJ2-1, the V gene TRBV24-1; D unresolved. There are 15 residues in the CDR3. CDR1 KGHDR and CDR2 SFDVKD come from the germline V gene. Trimming stripped 3 bases from V and 4 bases from J, with 12 bases between. For the CDR3, the DNA is TGTGCCACCAGTGATACAAACCGCAAGTACAATGAGCAGTTCTTC. Translation gives CATSDTNRKYNEQFF.

The CDR3 nucleotides read TGTGCCAGCAGCGTAGGACTACATAACACCGGGGAGCTGTTTTTT. Its protein is CASSVGLHNTGELFF. V and J are TRBV9 and TRBJ2-2, with D possibly TRBD2 on 5 matching bases. V lost 0 bases and J lost 2, with 8 bases in between. The germline V gene encodes CDR1 SGDLS and CDR2 YYNGEE. The CDR3 has 15 amino acids.